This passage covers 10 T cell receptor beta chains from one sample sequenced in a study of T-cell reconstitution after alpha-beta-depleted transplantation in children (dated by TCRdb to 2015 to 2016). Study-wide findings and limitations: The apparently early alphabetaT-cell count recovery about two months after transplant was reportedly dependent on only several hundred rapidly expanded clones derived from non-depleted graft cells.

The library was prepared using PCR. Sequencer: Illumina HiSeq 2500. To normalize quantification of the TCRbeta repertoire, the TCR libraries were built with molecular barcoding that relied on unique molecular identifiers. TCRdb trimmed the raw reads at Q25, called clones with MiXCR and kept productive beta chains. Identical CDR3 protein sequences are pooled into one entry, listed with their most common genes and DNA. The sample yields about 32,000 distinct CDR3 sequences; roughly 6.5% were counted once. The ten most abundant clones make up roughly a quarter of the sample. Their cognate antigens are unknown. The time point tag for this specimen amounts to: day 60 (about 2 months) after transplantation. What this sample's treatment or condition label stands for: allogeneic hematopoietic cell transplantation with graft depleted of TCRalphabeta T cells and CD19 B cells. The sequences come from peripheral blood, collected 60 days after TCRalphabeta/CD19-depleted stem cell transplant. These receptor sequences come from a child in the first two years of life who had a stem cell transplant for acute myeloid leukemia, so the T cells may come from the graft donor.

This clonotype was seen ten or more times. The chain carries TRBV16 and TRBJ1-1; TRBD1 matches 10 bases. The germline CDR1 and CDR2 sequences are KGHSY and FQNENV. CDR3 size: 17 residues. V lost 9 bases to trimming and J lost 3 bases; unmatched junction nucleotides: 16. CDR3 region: CASSPGQGFVGDTEAFF. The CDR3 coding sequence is TGTGCCAGTTCCCCGGGACAGGGGTTTGTGGGGGACACTGAAGCTTTCTTT.

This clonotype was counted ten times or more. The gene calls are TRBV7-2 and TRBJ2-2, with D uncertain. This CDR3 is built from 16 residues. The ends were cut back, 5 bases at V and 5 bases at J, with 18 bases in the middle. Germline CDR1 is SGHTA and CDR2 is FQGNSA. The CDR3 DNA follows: TGTGCCAGCAGCATACTCCCTTCTTCGGTAACCGGGGAGCTGTTTTTT. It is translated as CASSILPSSVTGELFF.

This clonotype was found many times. DNA for the CDR3: TGTGCCAGCAGCCGAAGGGGGCTTTACGAGCAGTACTTC. Amino acid sequence: CASSRRGLYEQYF. The chain has TRBV3-1 and TRBJ2-7, with TRBD1 identical over 7 bases. CDR1 and CDR2 (germline): LGHDT, YNNKEL (reference sequence). This CDR3 contains 13 residues. V dropped 4 bases and J dropped 4; count of bases not matched to a gene: 4.

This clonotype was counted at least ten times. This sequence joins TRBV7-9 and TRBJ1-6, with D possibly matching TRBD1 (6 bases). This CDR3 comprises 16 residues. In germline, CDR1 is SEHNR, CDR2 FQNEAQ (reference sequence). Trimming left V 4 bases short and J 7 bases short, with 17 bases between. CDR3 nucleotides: TGTGCCAGCAGCTCTCCTGTCCAGGGGTCCAATTCACCCCTCCACTTT. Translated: CASSSPVQGSNSPLHF.

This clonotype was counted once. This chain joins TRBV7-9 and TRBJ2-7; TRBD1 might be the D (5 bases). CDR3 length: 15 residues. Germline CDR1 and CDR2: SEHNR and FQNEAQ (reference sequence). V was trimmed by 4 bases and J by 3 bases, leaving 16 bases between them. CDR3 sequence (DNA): TGTGCCAGCAGCTCCTTGGGGTTAGGGGTCTACGAGCAGTACTTC. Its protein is CASSSLGLGVYEQYF.

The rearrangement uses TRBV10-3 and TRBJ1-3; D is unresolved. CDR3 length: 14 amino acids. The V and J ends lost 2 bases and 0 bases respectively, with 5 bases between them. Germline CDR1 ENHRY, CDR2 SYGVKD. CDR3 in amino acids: CAISETGSGNTIYF. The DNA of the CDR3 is TGTGCCATCAGTGAGACGGGCTCTGGAAACACCATATATTTT.

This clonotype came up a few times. CDR3 DNA: TGTGCCAGCAGCTTAGGGAGGTCCTCCTACGAGCAGTACTTC. Translating it yields CASSLGRSSYEQYF. The chain uses TRBV7-9 and TRBJ2-7; tentative D call: TRBD2 (5 bases). There are 14 residues in the CDR3. Germline CDR1 SEHNR, CDR2 FQNEAQ (reference sequence). Trimming took off 1 base at V and 0 bases at J, with 7 bases between the two ends.

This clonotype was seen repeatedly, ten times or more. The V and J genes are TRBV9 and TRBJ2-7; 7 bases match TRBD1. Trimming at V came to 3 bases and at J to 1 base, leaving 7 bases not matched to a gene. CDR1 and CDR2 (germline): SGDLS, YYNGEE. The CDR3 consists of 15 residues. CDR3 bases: TGTGCCAGCAGCGGCCGGGACAGCCCTTCCTACGAGCAGTACTTC. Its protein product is CASSGRDSPSYEQYF. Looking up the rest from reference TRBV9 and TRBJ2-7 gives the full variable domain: DSGVTQTPKHLITATGQRVTLRCSPRSGDLSVYWYQQSLDQGLQFLIQYYNGEERAKGNILERFSAQQFPDLHSELNLSSLELGDSALYFCASSGRDSPSYEQYFGPGTRLTVT.

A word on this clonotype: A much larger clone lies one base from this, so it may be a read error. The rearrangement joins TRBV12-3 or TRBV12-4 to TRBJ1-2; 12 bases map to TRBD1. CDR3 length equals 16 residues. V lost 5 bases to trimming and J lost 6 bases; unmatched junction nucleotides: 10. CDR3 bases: TGTGCCAGCAGTGCCTCCGGGACAGGGGGCGCCGATGGCTACACCTTC. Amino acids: CASSASGTGGADGYTF.

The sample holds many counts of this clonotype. The CDR3 loop reads CSARDPGAGEKLFF. CDR3 DNA: TGCAGTGCTAGAGATCCGGGGGCGGGTGAAAAACTGTTTTTT. The V and J genes are TRBV20-1 and TRBJ1-4; D may be TRBD1 (6 bases). Looked up from germline, CDR1 is DFQATT and CDR2 is SNEGSKA (reference sequence). The CDR3 covers 14 residues. V gave up 0 bases and J gave up 7 bases, with 12 bases separating them.